Sequencing of this T cell receptor beta chain was carried out in a study of shared clonotypes between healthy human individuals. Looking at the study overall: CD4 naive cells filled three plates per donor, CD4 memory three, CD8 naive two and CD8 memory one. Whole-study results and caveats: Limitation of the genetic and exposure-history diversity represented came from the few donors.

Profiling relied on immunoSEQ multiplex PCR, and the TCRdb table lists in-frame clones only, not all of them. The sample holds about 2.2 million clones, 85% to 95% seen once. The length of the CDR3 is 14 residues. CDR1 is SGHKS, CDR2 YYEKEE, per germline (reference sequence). Deletions cut 2 bases from V and 4 bases from J, with 12 bases between. Naive CD8 cells lacked CD45RO, underwent positive selection for CCR7 and left out terminally differentiated effector memory CD45RA+ cells. Regarding this clone: Its antigen is currently unknown.

The chain is built from TRBV5-5 and TRBJ1-2; the D gene is possibly TRBD1 (6 bases). The sample taken for sequencing was naive CD8+ T cells from PBMCs. The receptor's source is a man aged 18 to 29 in good health. Some clones in this sample may be carry-over from other donors' samples. The CDR3: CASSFQEGGYGYTF. The CDR3 DNA sequence: TGTGCCAGCAGCTTCCAGGAGGGGGGCTATGGCTACACCTTC.